The 32 T cell receptor beta chains given below trace back to one sample, sequenced in a study of cytomegalovirus exposure and HLA in healthy donors. With 60 Vbeta and 13 Jbeta primers, the PCR was carried out. TCRdb's copy holds only in-frame clones and misses some; the assay was immunoSEQ multiplex PCR. This table has about 130,000 clones, under 90% appearing once. Sequences were obtained from PBMCs. The receptor set was obtained from a woman in her 40s in good health and CMV-seropositive.

This chain joins TRBV7-8 and TRBJ2-7; D gene ambiguous. The CDR3 runs to 13 residues. V was cut by 10 bases and J by 4 bases, with 17 bases left in between. Germline V gives CDR1 SGHVS, CDR2 FQNEAQ. CDR3: CATSAPGWYEQYF. The CDR3 coding sequence is TGTGCCACCTCGGCCCCGGGTTGGTACGAGCAGTACTTC.

The V and J genes are TRBV13 and TRBJ1-1; D unclear. Germline V gene sequence: CDR1 PRHDT, CDR2 FYEKMQ (reference sequence). V was shortened by 3 bases and J by 1 base, with 6 bases between the two germline ends. The CDR3 sequence is 13 residues long. The CDR3 is CASSFRQNTEAFF. The CDR3 DNA reads TGTGCCAGCAGCTTTAGACAGAACACTGAAGCTTTCTTT.

The sample holds a few counts of this clone. The chain recombines TRBV5-6 with TRBJ2-3; D is uncertain. The CDR3 totals 17 residues. Germline CDR1 reads SGHDT; CDR2 reads YYEEEE. Trimming stripped 3 bases from V and 0 bases from J, with 17 bases between. Here the CDR3 DNA reads TGTGCCAGCAGCTCCGCCCGTTACTCTACTAGCACAGATACGCAGTATTTT. Protein: CASSSARYSTSTDTQYF. The variable domain in full, with the rest retrieved from reference TRBV5-6 and TRBJ2-3, is DAGVTQSPTHLIKTRGQQVTLRCSPKSGHDTVSWYQQALGQGPQFIFQYYEEEERQRGNFPDRFSGHQFPNYSSELNVNALLLGDSALYLCASSSARYSTSTDTQYFGPGTRLTVL.

The rearrangement links TRBV28 to TRBJ1-4, with TRBD1 identical over 7 bases. Per the germline V gene, CDR1 is MDHEN and CDR2 is SYDVKM. The CDR3 sequence is 17 residues long. V lost 3 bases and J lost 0; bases outside the gene matches: 7. The CDR3: CASSFRQGTATNEKLFF. Here the CDR3 DNA reads TGTGCCAGCAGTTTCCGACAGGGCACGGCAACTAATGAAAAACTGTTTTTT.

In the case of this clone: The same CDR3 arises from other DNA sequences in this sample as well. J is TRBJ1-2 and V is TRBV2; tentatively, D is TRBD1 (6 bases). V lost 3 bases and J 6 bases, leaving 8 bases between the germline ends. The V gene's germline CDR1 is SNHLY and CDR2 FYNNEI. The CDR3 extends over 12 amino acids. The CDR3 protein is CASSERGNGYTF. The CDR3 region has the DNA TGTGCCAGCAGTGAGAGGGGGAATGGCTACACCTTC.

The chain is built from TRBV6-1 and TRBJ2-1; 7 bases are shared with TRBD2. V was pared by 4 bases and J by 7 bases, with 13 bases of the junction left unmatched. The germline gives CDR1 MNHNS, CDR2 SASEGT. The CDR3 loop spans 16 amino acids. The CDR3 here is CASSVSSGSGWNEQFF. The CDR3, as DNA: TGTGCCAGCAGTGTGTCTAGCGGCAGTGGGTGGAATGAGCAGTTCTTC.

This clone was observed a handful of times. The CDR3 DNA is TGCGCCAGCAGCCAAGATCCCCAGGGGGCACAACAAGAGACCCAGTACTTC. Translated, it gives CASSQDPQGAQQETQYF. The rearrangement joins TRBV4-1 to TRBJ2-5, with TRBD1 matching 8 bases. Germline V gene sequence: CDR1 MGHRA, CDR2 YSYEKL. The CDR3 runs 17 residues. V lost 0 bases to trimming and J lost 2 bases; unmatched junction nucleotides: 8.

This chain links TRBV10-1 with TRBJ2-7; 7 bases fit TRBD2. Germline assignment: CDR1 WNHNN and CDR2 SYGVQD (reference sequence). The CDR3 totals 13 residues. After removal of 5 bases from V and 2 bases from J, the junction contained 3 bases not matched to a gene. The CDR3 sequence: CASSSSGTYEQYF. CDR3 bases: TGCGCCAGCAGTTCTAGCGGTACCTACGAGCAGTACTTC.

This rearrangement joins TRBV4-1 to TRBJ2-3; no definite D call. Germline V gene sequence: CDR1 MGHRA, CDR2 YSYEKL. CDR3 size: 16 residues. V gave up 2 bases and J gave up 1 base, with 13 bases separating them. As DNA, the CDR3 is TGCGCCAGCAGCCAAATCATCAATCCGGGCACAGATACGCAGTATTTT. Translated, it gives CASSQIINPGTDTQYF.

The chain joins TRBV2 to TRBJ2-5; no clear D. This CDR3 has 11 residues. V lost 6 bases and J lost 0, with 2 bases in between. CDR1 is SNHLY and CDR2 is FYNNEI in the germline V gene. The DNA of the CDR3 is TGTGCCAGCAGCTACCAAGAGACCCAGTACTTC. This translates into CASSYQETQYF. The full variable domain, its missing parts supplied by reference TRBV2 and TRBJ2-5, is EPEVTQTPSHQVTQMGQEVILRCVPISNHLYFYWYRQILGQKVEFLVSFYNNEISEKSEIFDDQFSVERPDGSNFTLKIRSTKLEDSAMYFCASSYQETQYFGPGTRLLVL.

V usage is TRBV4-3 and J usage is TRBJ2-1, with D possibly TRBD2 on 5 matching bases. Germline loops: CDR1 LGHNA, CDR2 YSLEER. CDR3 length: 16 residues. Trimming removed 2 bases from V and 5 bases from J, with 16 bases in between. The CDR3 sequence: CASSQSSGLRDNEQFF. Here the CDR3 DNA reads TGCGCCAGCAGCCAAAGTTCAGGACTGAGGGACAATGAGCAGTTCTTC.

The chain employs TRBV4-1 and TRBJ1-2; D is unresolved. V was cut by 2 bases and J by 3 bases, with 19 bases left in between. The CDR3 is 17 amino acids. Germline values: CDR1 MGHRA, CDR2 YSYEKL. This CDR3 is CASSQPYDAKEHYGYTF. DNA of the CDR3: TGCGCCAGCAGCCAACCCTACGACGCCAAGGAGCACTATGGCTACACCTTC.

This chain joins TRBV5-6 and TRBJ2-1, with TRBD1 as a possible D gene (5 bases). The CDR3 consists of 15 residues. Germline lookup yields CDR1 SGHDT and CDR2 YYEEEE. V gave up 2 bases and J gave up 6 bases, with 15 bases separating them. The chain's CDR3 is CASSLSQVFGNEQFF. As DNA, the CDR3 is TGTGCCAGCAGCTTATCACAGGTTTTCGGCAATGAGCAGTTCTTC.

The chain couples TRBV14 to TRBJ2-5; possibly TRBD2 for D (6 bases). CDR1 SGHDN and CDR2 FVKESK come from the germline V gene. The CDR3 has 13 residues. The V and J ends lost 4 bases and 3 bases respectively, with 9 bases between them. The CDR3 DNA sequence: TGTGCCAGCAGCCGACTAGGGAAAGAGACCCAGTACTTC. Protein sequence: CASSRLGKETQYF.

The chain employs TRBV6-1 and TRBJ2-1; 11 bases agree with TRBD2. Germline V gene sequence: CDR1 MNHNS, CDR2 SASEGT. The CDR3 totals 18 residues. V lost 2 bases, J lost 5 bases, and 11 bases stayed unmatched. Written as DNA, the CDR3 is TGTGCCAGCAGTGAATGGGCTAGCGGGAGGTATTCCCACAATGAGCAGTTCTTC. Translating it yields CASSEWASGRYSHNEQFF.

The rearrangement links TRBV7-9 to TRBJ2-1; 10 nucleotides match TRBD2. Germline V gives CDR1 SEHNR, CDR2 FQNEAQ (reference sequence). CDR3 length: 16 amino acids. V lost 5 bases to trimming and J lost 9 bases; unmatched junction nucleotides: 13. CDR3: CASSNSGLAGVFEQFF. The CDR3 nucleotides are TGTGCCAGCAGCAACTCGGGGCTAGCGGGAGTCTTTGAGCAGTTCTTC.

V and J are TRBV4-3 and TRBJ2-2; D unclear. In germline, CDR1 is LGHNA, CDR2 YSLEER. The CDR3 is 14 residues long. The ends were cut back, 1 base at V and 5 bases at J, with 8 bases in the middle. The chain's CDR3 is CASSQVGGTGELFF. CDR3 sequence (DNA): TGCGCCAGCAGCCAAGTCGGTGGTACCGGGGAGCTGTTTTTT.

This clone came up once. The chain employs TRBV5-1 and TRBJ1-3; D not certain. The germline gives CDR1 SGHRS, CDR2 YFSETQ. The CDR3 is made up of 16 amino acids. Between the trimmed V and J ends, which lost 3 bases and 0 bases, there was a span of 13 bases. The CDR3 region has the DNA TGCGCCAGCAGCTCAAAAGCAGGTAGCTCTGGAAACACCATATATTTT. Protein sequence: CASSSKAGSSGNTIYF. The full variable domain, with the rest looked up from reference TRBV5-1 and TRBJ1-3, is KAGVTQTPRYLIKTRGQQVTLSCSPISGHRSVSWYQQTPGQGLQFLFEYFSETQRNKGNFPGRFSGRQFSNSRSEMNVSTLELGDSALYLCASSSKAGSSGNTIYFGEGSWLTVV.

The gene calls are TRBV2 and TRBJ1-5, with TRBD1 matching 8 bases. The CDR3 extends over 13 amino acids. V lost 6 bases and J lost 4; bases outside the gene matches: 2. Germline V lookup: CDR1 SNHLY, CDR2 FYNNEI. CDR3 sequence: CASRGQANQPQHF. The CDR3 nucleotides read TGTGCCAGCAGGGGACAGGCAAATCAGCCCCAGCATTTT.

The rearrangement uses TRBV9 and TRBJ1-4, with 7 bases identical to TRBD1. There are 15 residues in the CDR3. Germline V gene sequence: CDR1 SGDLS, CDR2 YYNGEE. V was clipped by 7 bases and J by 3 bases; unmatched bases: 9. The CDR3 reads CASGRGQGANEKLFF. Written as DNA, the CDR3 is TGTGCCAGCGGGAGAGGGCAGGGGGCTAATGAAAAACTGTTTTTT.

The chain uses TRBV11-2 and TRBJ2-5; TRBD2 is a possible D gene (6 bases). Germline values: CDR1 SGHAT, CDR2 FQNNGV. CDR3 length: 15 residues. Trimming removed 5 bases at V and 7 bases at J, with 20 bases between. The CDR3 protein is CASSPAGGLLATQYF. CDR3 DNA sequence: TGTGCCAGCAGCCCAGCTGGCGGACTATTGGCGACCCAGTACTTC.

This clone appeared once. This sequence joins TRBV9 and TRBJ1-2, with D hard to call. Trimming cost V 4 bases and J 3 bases, with 19 bases left between them. This CDR3 has 16 residues. CDR1 and CDR2 from the germline V gene are SGDLS and YYNGEE. CDR3 nucleotides: TGTGCCAGCAGCCCTACCGGTGGGTCGGGGTACTATGGCTACACCTTC. Protein sequence: CASSPTGGSGYYGYTF.

The rearrangement links TRBV7-2 to TRBJ2-7, with unresolved D. Germline CDR1 is SGHTA and CDR2 is FQGNSA. The CDR3 length is 13 residues. V lost 0 bases, J lost 3 bases, and 6 bases lay in between. CDR3 in DNA: TGTGCCAGCAGCTTAGCCATAGTCTACGAGCAGTACTTC. This codes for CASSLAIVYEQYF.

This clone has more than one count but fewer than ten. The V and J genes are TRBV11-2 and TRBJ2-7; TRBD2 matches 10 bases. This CDR3 has 14 amino acids. Germline V lookup: CDR1 SGHAT, CDR2 FQNNGV. V lost 5 bases and J lost 4; bases outside the gene matches: 5. The CDR3 DNA sequence: TGTGCCAGCAGCGCCCTAGCGGGGGCTTACGAGCAGTACTTC. Residues: CASSALAGAYEQYF.

The chain carries TRBV7-2 and TRBJ2-3, with TRBD2 matching over 11 bases. Germline V CDR1 and CDR2: SGHTA, FQGNSA. There are 16 residues in the CDR3. With 3 bases clipped from V and 4 bases from J, the junction kept 6 bases outside the gene matches. The chain's CDR3 is CASSFTSGSGADTQYF. The CDR3 DNA sequence: TGTGCCAGCAGCTTTACTAGCGGGAGCGGGGCAGATACGCAGTATTTT.

The chain joins TRBV4-1 to TRBJ2-1, with D possibly being TRBD2 (6 bases). This CDR3 has 14 residues. Germline V gives CDR1 MGHRA, CDR2 YSYEKL. Trimming removed 4 bases at V and 5 bases at J, with 12 bases between. The CDR3 region has the DNA TGCGCCAGCAGCCCGCCGGCGGGAAACAATGAGCAGTTCTTC. Translating it yields CASSPPAGNNEQFF.

V usage is TRBV5-1 and J usage is TRBJ2-1; TRBD2 agrees at 14 bases. The CDR3 consists of 20 residues. Germline CDR1 and CDR2: SGHRS and YFSETQ. V trimming: 3 bases; J trimming: 8 bases; junction bases outside the gene matches: 19. The CDR3 sequence: CASSSIGTSGSLSSVYEQFF. The CDR3 region has the DNA TGCGCCAGCAGCTCCATAGGGACTAGCGGGAGTCTTTCTTCGGTTTATGAGCAGTTCTTC.

The chain employs TRBV10-3 and TRBJ2-1; D is possibly TRBD2 (6 bases). Germline V gene sequence: CDR1 ENHRY, CDR2 SYGVKD. Trimming took 7 bases from V and 4 from J, leaving 14 bases between them. The CDR3 totals 14 residues. The CDR3 is CAINGGSNYNEQFF. In DNA, the CDR3 is TGTGCCATCAATGGGGGGAGTAATTACAATGAGCAGTTCTTC.

In regard to this clone: The junction departs from the called germline gene at one end, perhaps through a read error. V usage is TRBV28 and J usage is TRBJ2-7, with TRBD2 as a possible D gene (6 bases). The CDR3 has 15 amino acids. Germline V CDR1 and CDR2: MDHEN, SYDVKM. The CDR3 sequence is CASSGPGVAWLEQHF. CDR3 DNA: TGTGCCAGCAGTGGCCCGGGGGTAGCTTGGCTCGAGCAGCACTTC.

A few counts support this clone. The chain is built from TRBV13 and TRBJ2-3; 10 nucleotides align to TRBD2. CDR1 is PRHDT, CDR2 FYEKMQ, per germline (reference sequence). V was pared by 0 bases and J by 5 bases, with 17 bases of the junction left unmatched. This CDR3 contains 20 residues. The CDR3 sequence: CASSLGRLAGAWGDGDTQYF. In DNA, the CDR3 is TGTGCCAGCAGCTTAGGGCGGCTAGCGGGAGCTTGGGGAGACGGAGATACGCAGTATTTT. Full variable domain (outside the CDR3, taken from reference TRBV13 and TRBJ2-3): AAGVIQSPRHLIKEKRETATLKCYPIPRHDTVYWYQQGPGQDPQFLISFYEKMQSDKGSIPDRFSAQQFSDYHSELNMSSLELGDSALYFCASSLGRLAGAWGDGDTQYFGPGTRLTVL.

Comment on this clone: An end of the junction does not agree with germline; a read error may underlie this. The CDR3 nucleotides read TGTTCCAGCAGCCTTGGGCTCGTAGCTTTCTTT. Translation: CSSSLGLVAFF. V usage is TRBV7-9 and J usage is TRBJ1-1; D gene uncertain. The CDR3 covers 11 residues. Germline CDR1 SEHNR, CDR2 FQNEAQ (reference sequence).

A single count supports this clone. The rearrangement uses TRBV21-1 and TRBJ2-7; TRBD1 is taken as the D call from the table, unchecked against the DNA. TRBV21-1 is labeled a pseudogene. CDR3 length: 17 residues. The CDR3 sequence is CASSKLPQGVKQYEQYF. Here the CDR3 DNA reads TGTGCCAGCAGCAAACTCCCGCAGGGGGTAAAACAGTACGAGCAGTACTTC.